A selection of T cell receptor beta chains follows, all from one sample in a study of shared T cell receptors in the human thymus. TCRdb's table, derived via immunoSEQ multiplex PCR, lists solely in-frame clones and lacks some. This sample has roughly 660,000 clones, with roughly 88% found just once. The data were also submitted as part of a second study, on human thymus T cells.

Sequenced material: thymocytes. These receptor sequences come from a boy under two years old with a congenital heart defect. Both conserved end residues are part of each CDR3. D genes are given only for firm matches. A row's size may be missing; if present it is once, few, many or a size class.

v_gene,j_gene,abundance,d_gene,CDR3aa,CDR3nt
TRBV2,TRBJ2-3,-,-,CASSEAGWEADTQYF,TGTGCCAGCAGTGAAGCAGGCTGGGAGGCAGATACGCAGTATTTT
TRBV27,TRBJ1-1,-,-,CASNQDKKMGRDTEAFF,TGTGCCAGCAACCAGGACAAGAAGATGGGTCGGGACACTGAAGCTTTCTTT
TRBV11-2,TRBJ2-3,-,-,CASRQKSGDTQYF,TGTGCCAGCAGACAAAAGAGCGGAGATACGCAGTATTTT
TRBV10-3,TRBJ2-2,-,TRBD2,CAISVRGGTTGELFF,TGTGCCATCAGTGTCCGCGGGGGAACTACCGGGGAGCTGTTTTTT
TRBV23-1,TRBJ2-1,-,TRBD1,CASSATGDSRYNEQFF,TGCGCCAGCAGCGCTACAGGGGATAGTCGTTACAATGAGCAGTTCTTC
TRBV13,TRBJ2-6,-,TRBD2,CASSQRLARRSGANVLTF,TGTGCCAGCAGCCAACGACTAGCCCGACGCTCTGGGGCCAACGTCCTGACTTTC
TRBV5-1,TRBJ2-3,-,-,CASSFRTEQYF,TGCGCCAGCAGCTTTAGAACAGAGCAGTATTTT
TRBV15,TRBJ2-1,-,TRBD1,CATSNSDRGRLGEQFF,TGTGCCACCAGCAATTCCGACAGGGGTCGCCTAGGGGAGCAGTTCTTC
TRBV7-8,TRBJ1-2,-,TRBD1,CASSFRDRRYGYTF,TGTGCCAGCAGCTTCCGGGACAGGCGCTATGGCTACACCTTC
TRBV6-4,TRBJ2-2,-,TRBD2,CASSPGLAGAGELFF,TGTGCCAGCAGCCCGGGACTAGCGGGAGCCGGGGAGCTGTTTTTT
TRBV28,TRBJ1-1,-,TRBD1,CASSHPGGAMNTEAFF,TGTGCCAGCAGTCATCCAGGGGGCGCGATGAACACTGAAGCTTTCTTT
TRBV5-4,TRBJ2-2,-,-,CASRHSTGELFF,TGTGCCAGCAGACATTCCACCGGGGAGCTGTTTTTT
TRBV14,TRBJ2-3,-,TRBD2,CASSGGPSGRDGTDTQYF,TGTGCCAGCAGCGGAGGACCTAGCGGGAGGGACGGGACAGATACGCAGTATTTT
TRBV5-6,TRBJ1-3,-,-,CASSSTLGSSSGNTIYF,TGTGCCAGCAGCTCGACCCTGGGCAGTAGCTCTGGAAACACCATATATTTT
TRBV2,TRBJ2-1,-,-,CASSVGYEQFF,TGTGCCAGCAGTGTCGGGTATGAGCAGTTCTTC
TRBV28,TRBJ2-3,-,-,CASSPENTDTQYF,TGTGCCAGCAGTCCGGAGAACACAGATACGCAGTATTTT
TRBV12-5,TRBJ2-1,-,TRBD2,CASGEREGRSYNEQFF,TGTGCTAGTGGCGAGCGGGAGGGCCGTTCCTACAATGAGCAGTTCTTC
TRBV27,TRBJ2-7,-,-,CASSLRSEAYEQYF,TGTGCCAGCAGTTTGCGTAGTGAGGCCTACGAGCAGTACTTC
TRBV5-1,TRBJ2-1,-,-,CASSFWTTDLYNEQFF,TGCGCCAGCAGCTTCTGGACTACCGACCTTTACAATGAGCAGTTCTTC
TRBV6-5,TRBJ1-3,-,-,CASSYSLPSGNTIYF,TGTGCCAGCAGTTATAGTTTACCCTCTGGAAACACCATATATTTT
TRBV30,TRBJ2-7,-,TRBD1,CAWSGGYEQYF,TGTGCCTGGTCAGGGGGCTACGAGCAGTACTTC
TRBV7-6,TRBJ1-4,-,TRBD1,CASSSGQGLGTNEKLFF,TGTGCCAGCAGCTCGGGACAGGGATTAGGGACTAATGAAAAACTGTTTTTT
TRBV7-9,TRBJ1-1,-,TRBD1,CASRPREGARNTEAFF,TGTGCCAGCAGACCCCGGGAGGGGGCGAGGAACACTGAAGCTTTCTTT
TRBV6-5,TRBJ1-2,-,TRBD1,CASSLKSTGENGYTF,TGTGCCAGCAGCCTCAAATCGACAGGGGAGAATGGCTACACCTTC
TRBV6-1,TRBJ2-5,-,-,CASSEAGRVQETQYF,TGTGCCAGCAGTGAGGCAGGCCGCGTTCAAGAGACCCAGTACTTC
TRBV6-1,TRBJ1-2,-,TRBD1,CASSPSTGRYGYTF,TGTGCCAGCAGTCCTTCGACAGGGAGGTATGGCTACACCTTC
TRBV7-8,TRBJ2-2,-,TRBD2,CASSLKSGRVRTGELFF,TGTGCCAGCAGCTTAAAAAGCGGGAGGGTTAGGACCGGGGAGCTGTTTTTT
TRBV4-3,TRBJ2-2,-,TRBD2,CASSCRAGETTGELFF,TGCGCCAGCAGCTGTAGGGCGGGAGAGACCACCGGGGAGCTGTTTTTT
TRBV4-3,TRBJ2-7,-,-,CASSHDTSYEQYF,TGCGCCAGCAGCCATGATACGAGCTACGAGCAGTACTTC
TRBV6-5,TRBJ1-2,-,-,CASSYSGPINYGYTF,TGTGCCAGCAGTTACTCCGGCCCGATTAACTATGGCTACACTTTC
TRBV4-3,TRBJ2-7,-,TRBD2,CASSQDHKRGRCEQYF,TGCGCCAGCAGCCAAGATCATAAGCGGGGGAGGTGCGAGCAGTACTTC
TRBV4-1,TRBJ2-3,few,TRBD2,CASSGLAGKTDTQYF,TGCGCCAGCAGCGGACTAGCGGGTAAAACAGATACGCAGTATTTT
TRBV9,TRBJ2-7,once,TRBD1,CASSPRTGSYEQYF,TGTGCCAGCAGCCCCCGGACAGGATCCTACGAGCAGTACTTC
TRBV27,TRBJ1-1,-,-,CASRGRSDTLEAFF,TGTGCCAGCAGGGGAAGATCGGACACCCTTGAAGCTTTCTTT
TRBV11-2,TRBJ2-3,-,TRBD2,CASSSYSSGVTDTQYF,TGTGCCAGCAGCTCCTACAGTAGCGGGGTCACAGATACGCAGTATTTT
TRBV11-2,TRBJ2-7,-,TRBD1,CASSLPTGVYEQYF,TGTGCCAGCAGCCTACCAACAGGGGTCTACGAGCAGTACTTC